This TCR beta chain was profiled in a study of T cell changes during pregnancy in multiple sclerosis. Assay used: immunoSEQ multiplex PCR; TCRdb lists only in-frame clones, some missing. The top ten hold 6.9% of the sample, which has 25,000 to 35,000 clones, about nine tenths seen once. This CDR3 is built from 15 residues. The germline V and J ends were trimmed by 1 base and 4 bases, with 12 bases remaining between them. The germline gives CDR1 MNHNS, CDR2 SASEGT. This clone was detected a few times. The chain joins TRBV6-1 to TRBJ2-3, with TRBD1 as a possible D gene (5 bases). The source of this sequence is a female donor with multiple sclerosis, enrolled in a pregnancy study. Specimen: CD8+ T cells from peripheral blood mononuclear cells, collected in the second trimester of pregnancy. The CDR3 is CASSEVRQGPDTQYF. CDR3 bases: TGTGCCAGCAGTGAAGTCCGGCAGGGCCCAGATACGCAGTATTTT.